These 27 T cell receptor beta chains were sequenced from one sample in a study of CD8+CD57+ T cells in acquired aplastic anemia. The authors sequenced patients whose flow cytometry had shown CD8+CD57+ cell expansion. TCR beta VDJ combinations and CDR3 sequences were profiled from genomic DNA. TCRdb fed the reads into MiXCR, producing one record per CDR3 protein. The sample carries hundreds of thousands of distinct CDR3 sequences, 70% to 85% recorded once. The sample consisted of sorted CD4+, CD8+, or CD8+CD57+ T cells (not recorded which) from PBMCs. Receptor source: a human donor with aplastic anemia.

Turning to this clonotype: This CDR3 is missing its conserved last phenylalanine or tryptophan, likely due to a read error. The limits of the CDR3 on the DNA are not certain, so only TCRdb's listed CDR3 is given. CDR3 region: CASRAGTSETDYL. This chain uses TRBV7-2 with TRBJ2-3; the table names TRBD2, a call not compared with the DNA. The germline gives CDR1 SGHTA, CDR2 FQGNSA. The CDR3 is 13 residues long, counting both termini.

V gene TRBV10-1 combines with J gene TRBJ2-7; 10 positions match TRBD1. The CDR3 sequence is 16 residues long. Germline V gene data show CDR1 as WNHNN and CDR2 as SYGVQD (reference sequence). V was clipped by 0 bases and J by 1 base; unmatched bases: 3. This chain's CDR3 is CASSESGQGPSYEQYF. The CDR3 region has the DNA TGCGCCAGCAGTGAGTCGGGACAGGGGCCATCCTACGAGCAGTACTTC.

About this clonotype itself: Given the absence of the conserved phenylalanine or tryptophan at the CDR3 end, a read error is likely. Because the CDR3's place on the DNA is in doubt, the DNA is left out and the CDR3 is given as listed by TCRdb. The genes are TRBV7-8 and TRBJ1-1; whether TRBD1, the table's D call, matches the DNA was not checked. Inclusive of both ends, the CDR3 amounts to 13 amino acids. In germline, CDR1 is SGHVS, CDR2 FQNEAQ. The CDR3 reads CASSFTPEGTALS.

The chain combines TRBV20-1 with TRBJ1-2; a weak D match, TRBD1 (6 bases). CDR1 and CDR2 from the germline V gene are DFQATT and SNEGSKA (reference sequence). The CDR3 consists of 16 residues. Trimming took off 6 bases at V and 8 bases at J, with 28 bases between the two ends. Here the CDR3 reads CSAALMPGTNAEGYTF. In DNA, the CDR3 is TGCAGTGCCGCTCTTATGCCCGGGACAAACGCGGAGGGCTACACCTTC.

This clonotype was observed a handful of times. At one end the junction does not follow the germline gene, possibly because of a read error. This chain uses TRBV7-2 with TRBJ2-1; 7 bases agree with TRBD2. Looked up from germline, CDR1 is SGHTA and CDR2 is FQGNSA. There are 14 residues in the CDR3. CDR3 protein: CASSPAGRPDTQYF. The CDR3 DNA reads TGTGCCAGCAGCCCAGCGGGACGTCCCGATACGCAGTATTTC.

The chain joins TRBV5-8 to TRBJ1-2; D not certain. Looked up from germline, CDR1 is SGHTS and CDR2 is YDEGEE. The germline V and J ends were trimmed by 4 bases and 3 bases, with 16 bases remaining between them. The CDR3 is 15 amino acids. The CDR3 nucleotides are TGTGCCAGCAGCCTTTATCTCGGCGCCGACTATGGCTACACCTTC. Translation gives CASSLYLGADYGYTF. The entire variable domain, with the rest obtained from reference TRBV5-8 and TRBJ1-2, is as follows: EAGVTQSPTHLIKTRGQQATLRCSPISGHTSVYWYQQALGLGLQFLLWYDEGEERNRGNFPPRFSGRQFPNYSSELNVNALELEDSALYLCASSLYLGADYGYTFGSGTRLTVV.

This clonotype showed up just once. This chain joins TRBV5-6 and TRBJ2-1, with 9 bases lining up with TRBD2. Looked up from germline, CDR1 is SGHDT and CDR2 is YYEEEE. The V gene end was trimmed by 0 bases and the J gene end by 3 bases; junction bases not matched to a gene: 1. The CDR3 has 15 residues. In DNA form, the CDR3 reads TGTGCCAGCAGCTTGGGCGGGGGGGTCTACAATGAGCAGTTCTTC. Its protein is CASSLGGGVYNEQFF.

This clonotype was counted ten times or more. The chain employs TRBV7-9 and TRBJ2-2; 10 positions match TRBD2. Losses at the gene ends were 5 bases for V and 4 bases for J; bases not matched to a gene: 4. Per germline, CDR1 SEHNR and CDR2 FQNEAQ (reference sequence). The CDR3 is made up of 15 amino acids. In nucleotides, the CDR3 is TGTGCCAGCAGCGGAAGCGGGGGGGCCACCGGGGAGCTGTTTTTT. Translating it yields CASSGSGGATGELFF.

As regards this clonotype: This CDR3 is missing its conserved last phenylalanine or tryptophan, likely due to a read error. The limits of the CDR3 on the DNA are not certain, so only TCRdb's listed CDR3 is given. The gene calls are TRBV7-8 and TRBJ2-3; the table's D call of TRBD2 was not tested on the DNA. Germline CDR1 SGHVS, CDR2 FQNEAQ. The CDR3 length is 13 residues, termini included. CDR3 sequence: CASDKASGGTDTQ.

V usage is TRBV5-1 and J usage is TRBJ2-7, with D perhaps TRBD1 (5 bases). Per germline, CDR1 SGHRS and CDR2 YFSETQ. The CDR3 extends over 18 amino acids. The CDR3 coding sequence is TGTGCCAGCAGCGTCGCCTCGGGCCCGACAGCCCTTTCCTACGAGCAGTACGTC. Its translation is CASSVASGPTALSYEQYV.

On this clonotype itself: The missing conserved phenylalanine or tryptophan at the end of this CDR3 makes a read error likely. The limits of the CDR3 on the DNA are not certain, so only TCRdb's listed CDR3 is given. V gene TRBV2 combines with J gene TRBJ2-2. The CDR3 totals 16 residues, both ends included. Germline lookup yields CDR1 SNHLY and CDR2 FYNNEI. The CDR3 spells CASSDGWIDKQVVRPG.

The rearrangement links TRBV7-9 to TRBJ1-2; D gene unclear. CDR3 length equals 15 residues. Trimming took off 3 bases at V and 14 bases at J, with 25 bases between the two ends. Germline V gene sequence: CDR1 SEHNR, CDR2 FQNEAQ (reference sequence). The CDR3 bases are TGTGCCAGCAGCTTTCAAGGAAGCGGAAGGAGCGATGAGACCTTC. Amino acids: CASSFQGSGRSDETF.

Remarks on this clonotype: A junction boundary mismatches the germline segment, possibly from a read error. The gene calls are TRBV7-9 and TRBJ2-5; a possible D gene is TRBD2 (5 bases). The CDR3 is made up of 14 amino acids. The germline CDR1 and CDR2 sequences are SEHNR and FQNEAQ (reference sequence). DNA for the CDR3: TGTGCCAGCAGCATAGTACCCGGGGAGCAGACCTTTTGCTTC. As protein: CASSIVPGEQTFCF.

In this sample, this clonotype turned up a few times. The rearrangement links TRBV7-2 to TRBJ2-1; 8 positions agree with TRBD2. J was trimmed by 8 bases and V by 3 bases; bases with no gene match: 12. This CDR3 is built from 16 residues. Germline CDR1 SGHTA, CDR2 FQGNSA. The CDR3 nucleotides are TGTGCCAGCAGCTTTCAGAGAGGCGGGGGGAGCCATGAGCAGTTCTTC. It is translated as CASSFQRGGGSHEQFF. The full variable domain, completed using reference TRBV7-2 and TRBJ2-1, is GAGVSQSPSNKVTEKGKDVELRCDPISGHTALYWYRQSLGQGLEFLIYFQGNSAPDKSGLPSDRFSAERTGGSVSTLTIQRTQQEDSAVYLCASSFQRGGGSHEQFFGPGTRLTVL.

There are a few counts of this clonotype. The rearrangement joins TRBV20-1 to TRBJ1-1; TRBD1 might be the D (5 bases). Germline V gene data show CDR1 as DFQATT and CDR2 as SNEGSKA (reference sequence). This CDR3 is built from 15 residues. The ends were cut back, 5 bases at V and 0 bases at J, with 16 bases in the middle. CDR3 in DNA: TGCAGTGCTCAAGCCTTGACAGCCCTGAACACTGAAGCTTTCTTT. Its protein product is CSAQALTALNTEAFF.

As to this clonotype: This CDR3 fails to terminate in the conserved phenylalanine or tryptophan, so it likely reflects a read error. It is unclear where the CDR3 begins or ends on the DNA, so no DNA is shown, and the CDR3 is as TCRdb lists it. V gene TRBV2 combines with J gene TRBJ2-2; TRBD1, the table's D call, was not compared with the DNA. Per the germline V gene, CDR1 is SNHLY and CDR2 is FYNNEI. Both ends counted, the CDR3 spans 15 residues. The CDR3 sequence: CASGDGGTNTQYFFP.

The rearrangement joins TRBV20-1 to TRBJ2-3, with 7 bases matching TRBD1. V lost 5 bases to trimming and J lost 6 bases; unmatched junction nucleotides: 14. The CDR3 runs to 15 residues. Germline CDR1 reads DFQATT; CDR2 reads SNEGSKA (reference sequence). The CDR3 bases are TGCAGTGCTGAAACTCGGGACAGCCACCGGGATACGCAGTATTTT. Translated: CSAETRDSHRDTQYF.

Comments on this clonotype: This is likely a read error, given that the CDR3 carries no conserved phenylalanine or tryptophan at its end. Because the CDR3's place on the DNA is in doubt, the DNA is left out and the CDR3 is given as listed by TCRdb. The chain's CDR3 is CASGEAGNIQPL. The genes are TRBV2 and TRBJ2-4. The CDR3 numbers 12 amino acids, ends counted. Germline-derived CDR1 and CDR2 are SNHLY and FYNNEI.

As to this clonotype: It is likely a read error, because the conserved phenylalanine at the end of the CDR3 is missing. The DNA is left out, because the CDR3 cannot be placed on it with certainty; the CDR3 is given as TCRdb lists it. Here the CDR3 reads CASGVGVSKTQHLHP. V is TRBV2 and J is TRBJ1-5. Germline V gene sequence: CDR1 SNHLY, CDR2 FYNNEI. With termini counted, the CDR3 has 15 amino acids.

This clonotype occurred a few times. This sequence may be a read error, since a much larger clone differs from it by one base. The chain employs TRBV6-5 and TRBJ2-2; weak D call: TRBD2 (6 bases). Germline CDR1 and CDR2: MNHEY and SVGAGI. This CDR3 comprises 15 residues. The CDR3 protein is CARSYSPGVTGELFF. DNA of the CDR3: TGTGCCAGAAGTTACTCCCCGGGGGTCACCGGGGAGCTGTTTTTT.

About this clonotype itself: The limits of the CDR3 on the DNA are not certain, so only TCRdb's listed CDR3 is given. CDR3 sequence reads: CASGDAGNIQYFEYF. V is TRBV9 and J is TRBJ2-5. Counting both end residues, the CDR3 totals 15 amino acids. CDR1 and CDR2 (germline): SGDLS, YYNGEE.

The genes are TRBV27 and TRBJ1-1, with D possibly being TRBD1 (5 bases). Germline V CDR1 and CDR2: MNHEY, SMNVEV (reference sequence). The CDR3 loop spans 15 amino acids. Deletions cut 5 bases from V and 0 bases from J, with 13 bases between. The CDR3 here is CASSKLSDMNTEAFF. CDR3 in DNA: TGTGCCAGCAGTAAGCTGTCGGACATGAACACTGAAGCTTTCTTT.

This chain links TRBV29-1 with TRBJ2-1; D remains unclear. V shed 4 bases and J shed 8 bases, with 9 bases lying between them. The CDR3 has 11 residues. From germline, CDR1 is SQVTM and CDR2 ANQGSEA. The CDR3 DNA sequence: TGCAGCGTTGTGCGCTTTCATGAGCAGTTCTTC. It codes for CSVVRFHEQFF.

The V gene is TRBV29-1, the J gene TRBJ1-4; TRBD1 matches 7 bases. Germline trimming cut 4 bases from V and 1 base from J; bases unmatched to any gene: 6. CDR1 is SQVTM, CDR2 ANQGSEA, per germline. This CDR3 is built from 15 residues. Written as DNA, the CDR3 is TGCAGCGTTGGAGGGACAGAGGGAACTAATGAAAAACTGTTTTTT. Translation: CSVGGTEGTNEKLFF.

In the case of this clonotype: The DNA is left out, because the CDR3 cannot be placed on it with certainty; the CDR3 is given as TCRdb lists it. This chain joins TRBV7-8 and TRBJ2-3; TRBD2, the D gene given by the table, was not confirmed from the DNA. From its first to its last residue, the CDR3 has 12 amino acids. Looked up from germline, CDR1 is SGHVS and CDR2 is FQNEAQ. CDR3 protein: CASSVAGGTDTF.

With respect to this clonotype: An end of the junction differs from the germline gene, which may be a read error. This chain's CDR3 is CASSCPVAAYEQCF. The CDR3 DNA reads TGTGCCAGCAGCTGCCCGGTAGCGGCTTACGAACAATGCTTC. V usage is TRBV7-9 and J usage is TRBJ2-7; maybe TRBD2 (6 bases). This CDR3 contains 14 residues. In germline, CDR1 is SEHNR, CDR2 FQNEAQ (reference sequence).

Note on this clonotype: Likely a read error: the CDR3 ends without its conserved phenylalanine or tryptophan. The limits of the CDR3 on the DNA are not certain, so only TCRdb's listed CDR3 is given. V is TRBV7-8 and J is TRBJ2-3; TRBD2, the table's D call, was not compared with the DNA. Germline CDR1 reads SGHVS; CDR2 reads FQNEAQ. Both ends counted, the CDR3 spans 13 residues. The CDR3 loop is CASGFAGAPAPYY.